The 24 T cell receptor beta chains reported below all come from one sample, sequenced in a study of blood T cells in healthy people across ages. A J-beta primer mix and a sample-barcoded 5' primer were used in a second PCR of about 6 to 12 cycles. Each CDR3 protein is one row after TCRdb ran MiXCR on the 5' RACE reads. The data contain approximately 800,000 distinct CDR3 sequences, about 59% of them seen just once; the ten biggest clones take up around 30%. The sequenced sample was blood. The receptors were gathered from a man aged 25-40 years in good health.

The chain joins TRBV20-1 to TRBJ2-5; TRBD2 matches at 7 bases. The junction had 3 bases not matched to a gene; V was cut back by 4 bases and J by 4 bases. This CDR3 region has 12 residues. Germline V gives CDR1 DFQATT, CDR2 SNEGSKA (reference sequence). CDR3 coding DNA: TGCAGTGCTACTTGGGAGGGAGAGACCCAGTACTTC. This translates into CSATWEGETQYF.

On this clonotype itself: One junction end does not reproduce the germline sequence, and a read error may be involved. V is TRBV28 and J is TRBJ2-3; 9 nucleotides match TRBD2. The germline CDR1 and CDR2 sequences are MDHEN and SYDVKM. The CDR3 length is 18 residues. The CDR3, as DNA: TGTGCCAGCAGTAACCTCATTAGCGGGGGACCTAGCACAGCTACGCAGTATTTT. Residues: CASSNLISGGPSTATQYF. The complete variable domain, with remaining parts taken from reference TRBV28 and TRBJ2-3, reads DVKVTQSSRYLVKRTGEKVFLECVQDMDHENMFWYRQDPGLGLRLIYFSYDVKMKEKGDIPEGYSVSREKKERFSLILESASTNQTSMYLCASSNLISGGPSTATQYFGPGTRLTVL.

This clonotype showed up just a few times. V and J are TRBV10-2 and TRBJ2-3, with D uncertain. V was trimmed by 2 bases and J by 0 bases, leaving 6 bases between them. Germline V lookup: CDR1 WSHSY, CDR2 SAAADI. The CDR3 loop spans 14 amino acids. The CDR3: CASSEGGSTDTQYF. CDR3 coding DNA: TGCGCCAGCAGTGAGGGCGGAAGCACAGATACGCAGTATTTT.

This chain links TRBV27 with TRBJ1-5; D is undetermined. CDR3 size: 15 residues. The V gene lost 3 bases and the J gene lost 2 bases, with 11 bases spanning the gap. Germline assignment: CDR1 MNHEY and CDR2 SMNVEV (reference sequence). DNA of the CDR3: TGTGCCAGCAGTTTGGAGGGCTTGGGCAATCAGCCCCAGCATTTT. This codes for CASSLEGLGNQPQHF.

The V and J genes are TRBV20-1 and TRBJ2-7; perhaps TRBD2 as D (6 bases). The CDR3 consists of 14 residues. Trimming pared 0 bases from V and 4 bases from J, leaving 13 bases between. In germline, CDR1 is DFQATT, CDR2 SNEGSKA (reference sequence). CDR3 DNA: TGCAGTGCTAGAGATGGATACGCGGGGTACGAGCAGTACTTC. This gives the protein CSARDGYAGYEQYF.

V and J are TRBV12-3 or TRBV12-4 and TRBJ2-3; TRBD2 agrees at 9 bases. V shed 3 bases, J shed 2 bases, and the junction held 6 bases outside the gene matches. The length of the CDR3 is 16 residues. CDR3: CASSFEAGGFTDTQYF. DNA of the CDR3: TGTGCCAGCAGTTTTGAAGCGGGGGGATTCACAGATACGCAGTATTTT.

V usage is TRBV10-3 and J usage is TRBJ2-7; D is possibly TRBD2 (5 bases). Germline CDR1 ENHRY, CDR2 SYGVKD. There are 17 residues in the CDR3. Trimming removed 3 bases from V and 0 bases from J, with 18 bases in between. The CDR3 loop is CAISDGSYRGNSYEQYF. The CDR3 coding sequence is TGTGCCATCAGTGATGGCTCCTACCGAGGGAACTCCTACGAGCAGTACTTC.

The table lists this clonotype with a few counts. The V and J genes are TRBV6-2 or TRBV6-3 and TRBJ2-7; TRBD1 might be the D (6 bases). The CDR3 runs to 15 residues. The V end lost 0 bases, the J end lost 2 bases, and 11 bases lay between the germline ends. Germline V CDR1 and CDR2: MNHEY, SVGEGT. CDR3 sequence: CASSYSTGATYEQYF. CDR3 nucleotides: TGTGCCAGCAGTTACTCGACAGGCGCTACCTACGAGCAGTACTTC.

The rearrangement uses TRBV14 and TRBJ2-1, with 7 bases lining up with TRBD1. CDR1 SGHDN and CDR2 FVKESK come from the germline V gene. The CDR3 length is 15 residues. After removal of 4 bases from V and 10 bases from J, the junction contained 13 bases not matched to a gene. The CDR3 DNA sequence: TGTGCCAGCAGCCGCCTACAGGGGCTTTTGGAGGAGCAGTTCTTC. Amino acids: CASSRLQGLLEEQFF.

The chain is built from TRBV9 and TRBJ2-7; 9 nucleotides agree with TRBD2. V lost 4 bases to trimming and J lost 1 base; unmatched junction nucleotides: 9. The CDR3 extends over 16 amino acids. Germline lookup yields CDR1 SGDLS and CDR2 YYNGEE. CDR3 sequence reads: CASSSSGTSLSYEQYF. The CDR3 nucleotides read TGTGCCAGCAGCTCATCCGGGACTAGCCTTTCCTACGAGCAGTACTTC.

This chain connects TRBV7-2 to TRBJ2-1; TRBD2 agrees at 9 bases. This CDR3 region has 15 residues. V lost 7 bases and J lost 4; bases outside the gene matches: 8. Germline CDR1 reads SGHTA; CDR2 reads FQGNSA. CDR3 sequence: CASNPTLAGYNEQFF. In nucleotides, the CDR3 is TGTGCCAGCAACCCTACCCTAGCGGGGTACAATGAGCAGTTCTTC.

This clonotype was found a few times. The rearrangement links TRBV2 to TRBJ2-1; 15 positions agree with TRBD2. The CDR3 has 16 amino acids. Germline values: CDR1 SNHLY, CDR2 FYNNEI. With V trimmed by 6 bases and J by 7 bases, 7 bases remained unmatched. In DNA, the CDR3 is TGTGCCAGCAGGTGGACTAGCGGGGGGGCAAGGAATGAGCAGTTCTTC. Translating gives CASRWTSGGARNEQFF.

V usage is TRBV6-5 and J usage is TRBJ2-1; TRBD2 might be the D (6 bases). The ends were cut back, 5 bases at V and 4 bases at J, with 15 bases in the middle. This CDR3 comprises 15 residues. The germline gives CDR1 MNHEY, CDR2 SVGAGI. The CDR3 nucleotides read TGTGCCAGCAGTACGGGACTCAGTCCATACAATGAGCAGTTCTTC. Translating gives CASSTGLSPYNEQFF.

This chain joins TRBV10-3 and TRBJ1-6; TRBD1 is a possible D gene (6 bases). Trimming cost V 7 bases and J 7 bases, with 11 bases left between them. CDR1 and CDR2 (germline): ENHRY, SYGVKD. CDR3 size: 13 residues. CDR3: CAIKRGSNSPLHF. In DNA form, the CDR3 reads TGTGCCATCAAGAGGGGGAGCAATTCACCCCTCCACTTT.

This rearrangement joins TRBV7-9 to TRBJ2-7; D uncertain. The CDR3 sequence is 15 residues long. V was shortened by 1 base and J by 0 bases, with 10 bases between the two germline ends. CDR1 SEHNR and CDR2 FQNEAQ come from the germline V gene (reference sequence). The CDR3 loop reads CASSLGPTASYEQYF. The DNA of the CDR3 is TGTGCCAGCAGCTTAGGTCCTACGGCCTCCTACGAGCAGTACTTC.

CDR3 sequence (DNA): TGCGCCAGCAAGGCAGGGGGGTACCAAGAGACCCAGTTCTTC. Encoded protein: CASKAGGYQETQFF. This rearrangement joins TRBV5-1 to TRBJ2-5; the D gene is possibly TRBD1 (7 bases). The J call may be wrong; the DNA end is better matched by TRBJ2-1. Germline values: CDR1 SGHRS, CDR2 YFSETQ. The CDR3 has 14 amino acids.

The genes are TRBV28 and TRBJ2-4; D might be TRBD2 (5 bases). Trimming removed 7 bases at V and 6 bases at J, with 13 bases between. CDR1 and CDR2 from the germline V gene are MDHEN and SYDVKM. The CDR3 has 13 residues. The CDR3 loop is CASTIEEGNIQYF. CDR3 DNA: TGTGCCAGCACCATCGAAGAGGGAAACATTCAGTACTTC.

The chain uses TRBV9 and TRBJ2-5; TRBD2 might be the D (6 bases). The CDR3 is 18 amino acids. Per the germline V gene, CDR1 is SGDLS and CDR2 is YYNGEE. The ends were cut back, 3 bases at V and 1 base at J, with 22 bases in the middle. CDR3 sequence reads: CASSARDGGGEIQETQYF. CDR3 bases: TGTGCCAGCAGCGCCCGAGATGGAGGCGGGGAAATCCAAGAGACCCAGTACTTC.

The V gene is TRBV14, the J gene TRBJ2-5; D may be TRBD2 (6 bases). The CDR3 length is 18 residues. V lost 0 bases to trimming and J lost 5 bases, with 22 bases between them. CDR1 and CDR2 (germline): SGHDN, FVKESK. The CDR3 region has the DNA TGTGCCAGCAGCCAAGACCATACGGATCGCGGGGTTGGGGAGACCCAGTACTTC. Translated: CASSQDHTDRGVGETQYF.

This clonotype turned up a few times. This chain uses TRBV7-9 with TRBJ1-1; D not resolved. V gave up 6 bases and J gave up 6 bases, with 8 bases separating them. The germline gives CDR1 SEHNR, CDR2 FQNEAQ (reference sequence). This CDR3 has 11 amino acids. The CDR3 DNA reads TGTGCCAGCAGTCCGGGTCCTGAAGCTTTCTTT. Translating gives CASSPGPEAFF.

The chain uses TRBV10-3 and TRBJ1-1; TRBD1 matches at 9 bases. Trimming at V came to 8 bases and at J to 10 bases, leaving 11 bases not matched to a gene. CDR1 is ENHRY and CDR2 is SYGVKD in the germline V gene. The CDR3 sequence is 13 residues long. Here the CDR3 reads CAIRTGESPRAFF. The CDR3 coding sequence is TGTGCCATCCGGACAGGGGAGTCCCCGAGAGCTTTCTTT.

The chain employs TRBV12-3 or TRBV12-4 and TRBJ1-2, with 7 bases lining up with TRBD1. CDR3 size: 15 residues. The ends lost 7 bases at V and 6 bases at J; junction bases unmatched: 14. CDR3: CASTQATGSIDGYTF. The CDR3 DNA reads as TGTGCCAGCACCCAAGCGACAGGGTCGATTGATGGCTACACCTTC.

This clonotype was seen a handful of times. The rearrangement joins TRBV27 to TRBJ2-1; D tentatively reads TRBD1 or TRBD2 (5 bases each). Germline V gives CDR1 MNHEY, CDR2 SMNVEV (reference sequence). Trimming removed 6 bases from V and 12 bases from J, with 18 bases in between. This CDR3 is 13 amino acids long. CDR3 bases: TGTGCCAGCAGCCAAGGGGACCAGACACTGCAGTTCTTC. It yields the protein CASSQGDQTLQFF.

This clonotype has a handful of counts. Here the CDR3 reads CASSLIAGGRSYNEQFF. CDR3 nucleotide sequence: TGTGCCAGCAGTTTAATAGCGGGGGGCCGTTCCTACAATGAGCAGTTCTTC. V and J are TRBV27 and TRBJ2-1; 10 bases fit TRBD2. J gave up 1 base and V 2 bases, and 5 bases lay outside the gene matches. The CDR3 extends over 17 amino acids. Germline V gene lookup returns CDR1 MNHEY and CDR2 SMNVEV (reference sequence).